These 29 T cell receptor beta chains share one sample of origin, sequenced in a study of identical twins. TCRdb used MiXCR to reprocess the 5' RACE reads, holding one entry per CDR3 protein. The sample contains more than 1.5 million distinct CDR3 sequences, around 29% of which appear only once. The sequenced sample consisted of cord blood. The origin of the receptors is a newborn girl in good health.

This clonotype was detected a few times. V gene TRBV4-1 combines with J gene TRBJ2-3; D is ambiguous. V was clipped by 1 base and J by 5 bases, with 13 bases between them. CDR3 length: 15 residues. The germline gives CDR1 MGHRA, CDR2 YSYEKL. CDR3 protein: CASSQVVASGDTQYF. The CDR3 region has the DNA TGCGCCAGCAGCCAAGTAGTGGCTAGTGGAGATACGCAGTATTTT.

For this clonotype: Mismatch with germline at one junction end may stem from a read error. The V gene is TRBV5-1, the J gene TRBJ1-6, with D maybe TRBD1 (5 bases). CDR1 SGHRS and CDR2 YFSETQ come from the germline V gene. The CDR3 is 17 amino acids. The CDR3 nucleotides read TGCGCCAGCAGCCCGGAGGGGTCGAGCTCCTATAATTCACCCCCCCACTTT. Protein sequence: CASSPEGSSSYNSPPHF.

The V call is TRBV20-1, the J call TRBJ2-7, with 7 bases identical to TRBD2. CDR1 is DFQATT, CDR2 SNEGSKA, per germline (reference sequence). The CDR3 is 15 residues long. J gave up 2 bases and V 3 bases, and 10 bases lay outside the gene matches. CDR3 in amino acids: CSASPFGRPTYEQYF. As DNA, the CDR3 is TGCAGTGCTAGCCCTTTCGGGAGGCCGACCTACGAGCAGTACTTC.

The CDR3 nucleotides are TGCGCCAGCAACCGGACAGGGTACGAGCAGTTCTTC. This sequence encodes CASNRTGYEQFF. J is TRBJ2-1 and V is TRBV4-1; 8 bases match TRBD1. Looked up from germline, CDR1 is MGHRA and CDR2 is YSYEKL. This CDR3 has 12 amino acids. With 7 bases clipped from V and 10 bases from J, the junction kept 6 bases outside the gene matches.

In its sample, this clonotype was seen a few times. The chain carries TRBV6-6 and TRBJ2-3; D might be TRBD2 (6 bases). Germline loops: CDR1 MNHNY, CDR2 SVGAGI (reference sequence). CDR3 length: 16 amino acids. V gave up 5 bases and J gave up 9 bases, with 24 bases separating them. The CDR3 DNA reads TGTGCCAGCAGTCAACACCCGCGGGACGGCCCGGGGACGCAGTATTTT. It specifies CASSQHPRDGPGTQYF.

This clonotype was detected only a few times. This chain links TRBV14 with TRBJ1-4, with D hard to call. Per germline, CDR1 SGHDN and CDR2 FVKESK. Trimming cost V 4 bases and J 4 bases, with 7 bases left between them. The CDR3 runs to 13 residues. In DNA form, the CDR3 reads TGTGCCAGCAGCCCACGCCTTAATGAAAAACTGTTTTTT. This translates into CASSPRLNEKLFF. The full variable domain, its missing parts supplied by reference TRBV14 and TRBJ1-4, is EAGVTQFPSHSVIEKGQTVTLRCDPISGHDNLYWYRRVMGKEIKFLLHFVKESKQDESGMPNNRFLAERTGGTYSTLKVQPAELEDSGVYFCASSPRLNEKLFFGSGTQLSVL.

This clonotype was observed many times. V gene TRBV7-2 combines with J gene TRBJ2-4, with D hard to call. Germline CDR1 reads SGHTA; CDR2 reads FQGNSA. V shed 5 bases and J shed 1 base, with 12 bases lying between them. The CDR3 has 15 residues. The CDR3 nucleotides are TGTGCCAGCAGCGAACTCCGTAGGGCCAAAAACATTCAGTACTTC. Translating gives CASSELRRAKNIQYF.

This clonotype occurred a few times. The CDR3 sequence: CASSLTLVRTSPLHF. In DNA, the CDR3 is TGTGCCAGCAGTTTAACACTGGTTAGGACCTCACCCCTCCACTTT. This chain joins TRBV12-3 or TRBV12-4 and TRBJ1-6; D not resolved. V was trimmed by 2 bases and J by 10 bases, leaving 15 bases between them. The CDR3 totals 15 residues.

This clonotype was recorded a few times. The V and J genes are TRBV28 and TRBJ2-5; 10 positions match TRBD2. The V gene end was trimmed by 6 bases and the J gene end by 5 bases; junction bases not matched to a gene: 9. The CDR3 runs to 15 residues. Looked up from germline, CDR1 is MDHEN and CDR2 is SYDVKM. CDR3 region: CASSLFSGRTETQYF. The CDR3 DNA sequence: TGTGCCAGCAGCCTCTTTAGCGGGAGGACGGAGACCCAGTACTTC.

The rearrangement joins TRBV7-2 to TRBJ2-1, with D perhaps TRBD1 (5 bases). Germline V lookup: CDR1 SGHTA, CDR2 FQGNSA. CDR3 length: 17 amino acids. Trimming pared 0 bases from V and 3 bases from J, leaving 15 bases between. The CDR3 sequence: CASSLAPDRLRYNEQFF. CDR3 sequence (DNA): TGTGCCAGCAGCTTAGCCCCAGACAGATTACGCTACAATGAGCAGTTCTTC.

This sequence joins TRBV3-1 and TRBJ2-2; 9 positions agree with TRBD2. This CDR3 contains 15 residues. Looked up from germline, CDR1 is LGHDT and CDR2 is YNNKEL (reference sequence). Unmatched junction bases numbered 6, after V lost 5 bases and J lost 5 bases. The CDR3, as DNA: TGTGCCAGCAGCAAAACTAGCGGGTTTACCGGGGAGCTGTTTTTT. It codes for CASSKTSGFTGELFF.

This clonotype was recorded at least ten times. Relative to the germline gene, one junction end is altered; a read error may explain this. This chain connects TRBV3-1 to TRBJ2-5; TRBD2 agrees at 8 bases. The CDR3 is 16 amino acids. Germline V lookup: CDR1 LGHDT, CDR2 YNNKEL (reference sequence). The CDR3 nucleotides are TGTGCCAGTAGCCAAGAACGGCTAGCGGGTGGAGAGACCCAGTACTTC. Protein sequence: CASSQERLAGGETQYF.

This chain uses TRBV3-1 with TRBJ2-4; 7 nucleotides align to TRBD2. The end of the DNA is better explained by TRBJ2-5, so the J call may be wrong. Germline CDR1 LGHDT, CDR2 YNNKEL (reference sequence). There are 14 residues in the CDR3. CDR3 sequence (DNA): TGTGCCAGCAGCCAAGTCCGACTAGCCCAGACCCAGTACTTC. Its protein product is CASSQVRLAQTQYF.

This clonotype was observed a few times. The V and J genes are TRBV6-6 and TRBJ2-7; 10 bases fit TRBD2. The CDR3 is 16 residues long. V dropped 2 bases and J dropped 0; count of bases not matched to a gene: 4. Germline CDR1 MNHNY, CDR2 SVGAGI (reference sequence). The CDR3 region has the DNA TGTGCCAGCAGTTACCATGGACTAGCGGTCTCCTACGAGCAGTACTTC. Protein sequence: CASSYHGLAVSYEQYF.

The V and J genes are TRBV7-2 and TRBJ1-2; D may be TRBD1 (5 bases). V was pared by 1 base and J by 2 bases, with 17 bases between. CDR1 and CDR2 from the germline V gene are SGHTA and FQGNSA. CDR3 length equals 17 residues. The CDR3 nucleotides read TGTGCCAGCAGCTTAGTTCGGGGCCGGTGGGGAAACTATGGCTACACCTTC. Translating it yields CASSLVRGRWGNYGYTF.

V usage is TRBV6-5 and J usage is TRBJ2-5, with a tentative D call TRBD2 (5 bases). The J call could be wrong; TRBJ2-7 is a better fit for the DNA end. CDR1 is MNHEY and CDR2 is SVGAGI in the germline V gene. The CDR3 runs 15 residues. The CDR3 DNA reads as TGTGCCAGCAGTAAGGACTTCAAGCTTTATTACGAGCAGTACTTC. It codes for CASSKDFKLYYEQYF.

This chain links TRBV20-1 with TRBJ2-7; TRBD2 matches 8 bases. Per the germline V gene, CDR1 is DFQATT and CDR2 is SNEGSKA (reference sequence). Unmatched junction bases numbered 16, after V lost 5 bases and J lost 7 bases. The CDR3 spans 15 residues. For the CDR3, the DNA is TGCAGTGCTCGTACTAGCGGCGGTCCCTACAATGAGCAGTACTTC. Its translation: CSARTSGGPYNEQYF.

The sample holds a few counts of this clonotype. The chain joins TRBV4-1 to TRBJ1-2, with D possibly matching TRBD1 (6 bases). Per the germline V gene, CDR1 is MGHRA and CDR2 is YSYEKL. The V end lost 2 bases, the J end lost 6 bases, and 13 bases lay between the germline ends. This CDR3 has 14 amino acids. CDR3 protein: CASSQTRQADGYTF. The CDR3 region has the DNA TGCGCCAGCAGCCAAACCCGACAGGCCGATGGCTACACCTTC.

V is TRBV6-1 and J is TRBJ2-1; 12 bases agree with TRBD2. Trimming cost V 0 bases and J 5 bases; bases outside gene matches: 8. This CDR3 spans 18 amino acids. CDR1 is MNHNS and CDR2 is SASEGT in the germline V gene. The CDR3 region is CASSEALAGGYFHNEQFF. CDR3 sequence (DNA): TGTGCCAGCAGTGAAGCGCTAGCGGGGGGGTACTTTCACAATGAGCAGTTCTTC.

This clonotype was counted a few times. The gene calls are TRBV4-2 and TRBJ1-1; D not certain. Trimming stripped 0 bases from V and 10 bases from J, with 9 bases between. The CDR3 sequence is 12 residues long. Germline values: CDR1 LGHNA, CDR2 YNFKEQ. The CDR3 protein is CASSQDRGTAFF. The DNA for the CDR3 is TGTGCCAGCAGCCAAGATAGAGGAACAGCTTTCTTT.

V gene TRBV20-1 combines with J gene TRBJ2-7; TRBD2 might be the D (6 bases). Germline-derived CDR1 and CDR2 are DFQATT and SNEGSKA (reference sequence). This CDR3 is 12 amino acids long. Trimming took off 4 bases at V and 2 bases at J, with 9 bases between the two ends. Here the CDR3 reads CSATGLTYEQYF. The CDR3 DNA is TGCAGTGCTACGGGACTGACCTACGAGCAGTACTTC.

This clonotype was counted between two and nine times. V and J are TRBV5-1 and TRBJ2-1, with 11 positions matching TRBD1. Germline V gives CDR1 SGHRS, CDR2 YFSETQ. The ends lost 0 bases at V and 8 bases at J; junction bases unmatched: 1. This CDR3 comprises 14 residues. CDR3: CASSLGTGGDEQFF. The CDR3 DNA sequence: TGCGCCAGCAGCTTGGGGACAGGGGGCGATGAGCAGTTCTTC.

The CDR3 is CAISDAPQGWDTEAFF. In DNA form, the CDR3 reads TGTGCCATCAGTGATGCTCCTCAGGGGTGGGACACTGAAGCTTTCTTT. The chain combines TRBV10-3 with TRBJ1-1, with D perhaps matching TRBD1 (6 bases). This CDR3 contains 16 residues. V lost 3 bases, J lost 3 bases, and 17 bases lay in between. CDR1 and CDR2 (germline): ENHRY, SYGVKD.

J is TRBJ2-5 and V is TRBV20-1; 7 bases line up with TRBD2. This CDR3 region has 16 residues. Looked up from germline, CDR1 is DFQATT and CDR2 is SNEGSKA (reference sequence). For the CDR3, the DNA is TGCATGACGAGATTGTGGCAGCGGGGATTGAGGGAGACCCAGTACTTC. Translation gives CMTRLWQRGLRETQYF.

This clonotype has at least ten counts. V is TRBV29-1 and J is TRBJ1-5, with 8 bases matching TRBD1. J gave up 2 bases and V 4 bases, and 1 base lay outside the gene matches. CDR3 length: 13 residues. The germline V gene encodes CDR1 SQVTM and CDR2 ANQGSEA. CDR3: CSVAGQGNQPQHF. The DNA of the CDR3 is TGCAGCGTTGCGGGACAGGGCAATCAGCCCCAGCATTTT.

This clonotype was observed a handful of times. The chain joins TRBV10-3 to TRBJ2-3, with a weak D call TRBD1 (6 bases). The CDR3 sequence is 15 residues long. CDR1 and CDR2 from the germline V gene are ENHRY and SYGVKD. V lost 3 bases and J 4 bases, leaving 14 bases between the germline ends. The CDR3 DNA follows: TGTGCCATCAGTGACGGGACATTGAGCGCAGATACGCAGTATTTT. It codes for CAISDGTLSADTQYF.

This chain links TRBV24-1 with TRBJ2-2; D is unresolved. The CDR3 is 16 amino acids. The V end was cut by 2 bases, the J end by 3 bases, with 12 bases between. The germline V gene has CDR1 KGHDR and CDR2 SFDVKD. The CDR3 DNA reads TGTGCCACCAGTGATTCCCTGCGTGACGACACCGGGGAGCTGTTTTTT. Encoded protein: CATSDSLRDDTGELFF.

This clonotype was observed a handful of times. The V gene is TRBV3-1, the J gene TRBJ1-2; D is ambiguous. Germline V gene lookup returns CDR1 LGHDT and CDR2 YNNKEL (reference sequence). The V and J ends lost 3 bases and 7 bases respectively, with 9 bases between them. CDR3 size: 12 residues. The CDR3 here is CASSQERFGYTF. For the CDR3, the DNA is TGTGCCAGCAGCCAGGAAAGATTTGGCTACACCTTC.

This rearrangement joins TRBV7-2 to TRBJ2-7; possibly TRBD2 for D (5 bases). CDR1 SGHTA and CDR2 FQGNSA come from the germline V gene. The CDR3 is 15 residues long. Trimming stripped 2 bases from V and 4 bases from J, with 15 bases between. The DNA for the CDR3 is TGTGCCAGCAGCTTAAACCCGGACTTATCATACGAGCAGTACTTC. Translated, it gives CASSLNPDLSYEQYF.